This T cell receptor (beta chain) comes out of a study of T cells after yellow fever vaccination. TCRdb passed the 5' RACE reads through MiXCR, listing each CDR3 protein once. The sample has over 65,000 distinct CDR3 sequences; about an eighth are singletons. Overall study results and limits: Relatively few clonotypes were ones that appeared in both CD4 and CD8 compartments. After the booster, 96% of CD4 and approximately 87% of CD8 primary-response clones were re-detected.

The V end lost 4 bases, the J end lost 0 bases, and 10 bases lay between the germline ends. The CDR3 spans 15 residues. The V gene's germline CDR1 is LGHDT and CDR2 YNNKEL (reference sequence). The sample holds a few counts of this clonotype. The rearrangement links TRBV3-1 to TRBJ2-1; D may be TRBD1 (5 bases). Here the sequenced sample was CD8+ T cells not binding an NS4B(214-222) dextramer, sorted from PBMCs, taken approximately 22 days after the first yellow fever vaccination. The receptor comes from a man between 18 and 29 years old who received the YFV17D yellow fever vaccine. The CDR3 DNA follows: TGTGCCAGCAGCCCCAGGGAAAGCTCCTACAATGAGCAGTTCTTC. Its translation is CASSPRESSYNEQFF.